These T cell receptor beta chains were read from a single sample in a study of shared clonotypes between healthy human individuals. Some clones are missing from TCRdb's copy, which holds only in-frame ones; the method was immunoSEQ multiplex PCR. The sample yields about 1 million clones, 60% to 80% seen once. Sequenced input: memory CD4+ T cells sorted from blood. The receptors come from a man younger than 30 in good health. Both conserved end residues are part of each CDR3. The D gene is left open where the match is weak. The listing skips clone size in some rows; elsewhere it reads once, few, many or a size class.

v_call	d_call	clone_size	j_call	cdr3_nt	cdr3_aa
TRBV19	TRBD1	few	TRBJ1-2	TGTGCCAGTAGTATTCGGGGGACAGGGAACTATGGCTACACCTTC	CASSIRGTGNYGYTF
TRBV19	TRBD1	NA	TRBJ2-7	TGTGCCAGTAGTTTGGGACAGGGCCGCTACGAGCAGTACTTC	CASSLGQGRYEQYF
TRBV5-1	NA	NA	TRBJ2-5	TGCGCCAGCAGCTTGGGTGGAGGGGGCCAAGAGACCCAGTACTTC	CASSLGGGGQETQYF
TRBV7-8	NA	NA	TRBJ1-1	TGTGCCAGCAGCGAACTGACGGGGGCAGGGAACACTGAAGCTTTCTTT	CASSELTGAGNTEAFF
TRBV19	TRBD2	NA	TRBJ2-1	TGTGCCAGTAGTGCCTCCCCGACTAGCGGGAGATCCTACAATGAGCAGTTCTTC	CASSASPTSGRSYNEQFF
TRBV5-8	NA	NA	TRBJ1-5	TGTGCCAGCGCCCCGCAGGAAAATCAGCCCCAGCATTTT	CASAPQENQPQHF
TRBV5-1	TRBD1	NA	TRBJ1-2	TGCGCCAGCAGCTCCGACAGGGGAAGCTATGGCTACACCTTC	CASSSDRGSYGYTF
TRBV5-6	TRBD1	once	TRBJ1-2	TGTGCCAGCAGATCTACGGGACAGGGCTATGGCTACACCTTC	CASRSTGQGYGYTF
TRBV28	NA	few	TRBJ2-7	TGTGCCAGCAGTTTAGACCAATTGAAGCAGTACTTC	CASSLDQLKQYF
TRBV7-6	NA	NA	TRBJ1-2	TGTGCCAGCAGCCCACATAACTGGGTTAACTATGGCTACACCTTC	CASSPHNWVNYGYTF
TRBV28	NA	NA	TRBJ1-2	TGTGCCAGCAATCCCCCCCCGGGGCAGAACTATGGCTACACCTTC	CASNPPPGQNYGYTF
TRBV18	TRBD2	NA	TRBJ2-7	TGTGCCAGCTCAAGGAGGGACTACTACGAGCAGTACTTC	CASSRRDYYEQYF
TRBV6-1	NA	NA	TRBJ1-1	TGTGCCAGCAGTGTACAGGCCGTGATGAACACTGAAGCTTTCTTT	CASSVQAVMNTEAFF
TRBV5-1	TRBD1	NA	TRBJ2-2	TGCGCCAGCTCAGGACAGGGGGACGTAAACACCGGGGAGCTGTTTTTT	CASSGQGDVNTGELFF
TRBV11-2	NA	NA	TRBJ2-3	TGTGCCAGCAGCTTACGGGGGCCCAGCACAGATACGCAGTATTTT	CASSLRGPSTDTQYF
TRBV7-6	TRBD2	NA	TRBJ2-2	TGTGCCAGCAGCTTAGTGGTCCCGGAGCGGGGCAACACCGGGGAGCTGTTTTTT	CASSLVVPERGNTGELFF
TRBV10-3	NA	NA	TRBJ2-1	TGTGCCATCAGTGAGTCGGCCGAGAGCTCCTACAATGAGCAGTTCTTC	CAISESAESSYNEQFF
TRBV5-4	NA	NA	TRBJ2-3	TGTGCCAGCAGCTTGAATCCGAGCGGCTCTAGCACAGATACGCAGTATTTT	CASSLNPSGSSTDTQYF
TRBV10-3	NA	NA	TRBJ2-3	TGTGCCATCAAGGCGGGGCTGGATACGCAGTATTTT	CAIKAGLDTQYF
TRBV6-1	TRBD2	few	TRBJ2-2	TGTGCCAGCAGTGAAGGACTAGCGGTGGGGGAGCTGTTTTTT	CASSEGLAVGELFF
TRBV6-5	NA	NA	TRBJ1-1	TGTGCCAGCAGCTCTCACGACAGGTTGAACACTGAAGCTTTCTTT	CASSSHDRLNTEAFF
TRBV19	TRBD1	many	TRBJ1-1	TGTGCCAGTGGGGACAGGAATGAAGCTTTCTTT	CASGDRNEAFF
TRBV6-1	TRBD1	NA	TRBJ1-1	TGTGCCATTCCGAACGAGGGACAGCTGGCTACTGAAGCTTTCTTT	CAIPNEGQLATEAFF
TRBV18	NA	NA	TRBJ2-1	TGTGCCAGCTCACGGGAACACGGCAATGAGCAGTTCTTC	CASSREHGNEQFF
TRBV2	NA	NA	TRBJ1-6	TGTGCCAGCACGGGGTCCGCGGGGAATAATTCACCCCTCCACTTT	CASTGSAGNNSPLHF
TRBV5-1	NA	NA	TRBJ1-6	TGCGCCAGCAGCTTGGAGGGGGGAGCGGCGAACTCCTATAATTCACCCCTCCACTTT	CASSLEGGAANSYNSPLHF
TRBV6-5	TRBD2	NA	TRBJ2-7	TGTGCCAGCAGGCAACTAGCGAGCTCCTACGAGCAGTACTTC	CASRQLASSYEQYF
TRBV7-9	NA	NA	TRBJ2-7	TGTGCCAGCAGCTTAGAAGCGCCCGAGCAGTACTTC	CASSLEAPEQYF
TRBV7-9	NA	NA	TRBJ2-1	TGTGCCAGCAGCAGGGACGTCAATGAGCAGTTCTTC	CASSRDVNEQFF
TRBV18	NA	once	TRBJ1-3	TGTGCCAGCTCACCGGAATCAGGGAAACGGGCTGGAAACACCATATATTTT	CASSPESGKRAGNTIYF
TRBV28	NA	NA	TRBJ2-7	TGTGCCAGCAGTTTAGGGGTCGAGCAGTACTTC	CASSLGVEQYF
TRBV15	TRBD1	few	TRBJ1-6	TGTGCCACCAGCAGAGACCGGGACAGGAATTCACCCCTCCACTTT	CATSRDRDRNSPLHF
TRBV30	TRBD2	NA	TRBJ2-5	TGTGCCTGGACCTCGACTAGCGGGAAACGAGAGACCCAGTACTTC	CAWTSTSGKRETQYF
TRBV10-3	TRBD2	NA	TRBJ2-2	TGTGCCACCAGAGCCGTAGCGGGACTGAACACCGGGGAGCTGTTTTTT	CATRAVAGLNTGELFF
TRBV7-2	TRBD2	NA	TRBJ2-5	TGTGCCAGCAGCTTAGCGTCTCTAGCGGCCGTTAGGGAGACCCAGTACTTC	CASSLASLAAVRETQYF
TRBV6-1	NA	few	TRBJ2-7	TGTGCCAGCAGTGAAGTGGGTGGCAGTGGGATCGAGCAGTACTTC	CASSEVGGSGIEQYF
TRBV5-4	TRBD1	NA	TRBJ2-7	TGTGCCAGCAGCTTGGGACAGGGTACAAACTACGAGCAGTACTTC	CASSLGQGTNYEQYF
TRBV5-4	TRBD1	NA	TRBJ2-4	TGTGCCAGCAGCTCGGGACAGGCAGTGTTGAGTGACATTCAGTACTTC	CASSSGQAVLSDIQYF
TRBV9	TRBD1	NA	TRBJ2-3	TGTGCCAGCAGCTTCCGGGACAGGGGAACCACAGATACGCAGTATTTT	CASSFRDRGTTDTQYF
TRBV10-3	TRBD1	NA	TRBJ1-3	TGTGCCATCAGTACGACAGGGCAGAACACCATATATTTT	CAISTTGQNTIYF
TRBV19	NA	NA	TRBJ2-7	TGTGCCAGTACCCCGGGAAAAAGCTCCTACGAGCAGTACTTC	CASTPGKSSYEQYF
TRBV11-2	TRBD2	NA	TRBJ2-3	TGTGCCAGCAGCTTAGCGGGCGGGAGGAGGGATACGCAGTATTTT	CASSLAGGRRDTQYF
TRBV6-5	NA	NA	TRBJ2-2	TGTGCCCTGAGAGACTACCCCTATTTATGGGCCAAGCTGTTTTTT	CALRDYPYLWAKLFF
TRBV6-1	NA	NA	TRBJ2-7	TGTGCCAGCAGTTTCCCCGACAGCACCTACGAGCAGTACTTC	CASSFPDSTYEQYF
TRBV7-2	TRBD1	NA	TRBJ2-5	TGTGCCAGCAGCTCGACCGGGACAGGGCAAGAGACCCAGTACTTC	CASSSTGTGQETQYF
TRBV18	TRBD2	NA	TRBJ2-1	TGTGCCAGCTCTCAACCGGGACTAGCGGGGGGTTCCTACAATGAGCAGTTCTTC	CASSQPGLAGGSYNEQFF
TRBV19	NA	few	TRBJ1-1	TGTGCCAGTAGTAGTGGGACCAACATGAACACTGAAGCTTTCTTT	CASSSGTNMNTEAFF